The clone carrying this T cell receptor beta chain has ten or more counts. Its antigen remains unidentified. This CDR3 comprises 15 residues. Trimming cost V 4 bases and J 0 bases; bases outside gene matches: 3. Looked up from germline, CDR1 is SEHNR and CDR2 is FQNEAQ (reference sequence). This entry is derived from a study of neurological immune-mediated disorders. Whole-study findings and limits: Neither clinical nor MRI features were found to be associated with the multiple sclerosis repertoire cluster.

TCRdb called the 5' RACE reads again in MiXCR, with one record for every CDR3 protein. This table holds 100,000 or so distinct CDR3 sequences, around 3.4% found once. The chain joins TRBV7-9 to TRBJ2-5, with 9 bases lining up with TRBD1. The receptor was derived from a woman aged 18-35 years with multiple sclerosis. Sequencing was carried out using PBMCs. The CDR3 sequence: CASSSGTGYQETQYF. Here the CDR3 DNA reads TGTGCCAGCAGCTCCGGGACAGGGTACCAAGAGACCCAGTACTTC.